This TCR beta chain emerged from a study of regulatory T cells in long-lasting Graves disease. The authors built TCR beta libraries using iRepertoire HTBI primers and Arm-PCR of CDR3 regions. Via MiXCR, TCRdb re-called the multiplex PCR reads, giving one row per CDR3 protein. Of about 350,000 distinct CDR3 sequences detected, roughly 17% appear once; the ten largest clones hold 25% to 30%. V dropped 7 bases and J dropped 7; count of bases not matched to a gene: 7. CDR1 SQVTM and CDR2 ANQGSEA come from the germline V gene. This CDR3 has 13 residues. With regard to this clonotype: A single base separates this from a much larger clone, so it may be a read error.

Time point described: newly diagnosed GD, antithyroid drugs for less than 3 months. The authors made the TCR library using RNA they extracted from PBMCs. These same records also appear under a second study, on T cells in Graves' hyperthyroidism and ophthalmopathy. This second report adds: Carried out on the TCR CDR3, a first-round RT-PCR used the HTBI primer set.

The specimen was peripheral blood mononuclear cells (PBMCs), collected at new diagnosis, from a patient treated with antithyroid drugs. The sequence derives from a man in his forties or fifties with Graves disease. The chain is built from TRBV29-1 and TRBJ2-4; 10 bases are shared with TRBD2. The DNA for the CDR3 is TGCAGCGCCTTACCAGCGGGGGGGAACATTCAGTACTTC. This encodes CSALPAGGNIQYF.